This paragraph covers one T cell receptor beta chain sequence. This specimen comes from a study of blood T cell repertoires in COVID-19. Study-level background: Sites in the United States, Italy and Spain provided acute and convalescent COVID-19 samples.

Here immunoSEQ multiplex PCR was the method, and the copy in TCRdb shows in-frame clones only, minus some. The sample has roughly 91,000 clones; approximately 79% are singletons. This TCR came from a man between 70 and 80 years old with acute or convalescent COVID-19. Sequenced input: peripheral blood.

CDR3 protein: CASRTLEAPLHF. CDR3 nucleotides: TGTGCCAGCAGGACCTTGGAGGCACCCCTCCACTTT. The chain combines TRBV2 with TRBJ1-6; no clear D. The CDR3 spans 12 residues. The ends were cut back, 6 bases at V and 11 bases at J, with 11 bases in the middle. Germline assignment: CDR1 SNHLY and CDR2 FYNNEI.